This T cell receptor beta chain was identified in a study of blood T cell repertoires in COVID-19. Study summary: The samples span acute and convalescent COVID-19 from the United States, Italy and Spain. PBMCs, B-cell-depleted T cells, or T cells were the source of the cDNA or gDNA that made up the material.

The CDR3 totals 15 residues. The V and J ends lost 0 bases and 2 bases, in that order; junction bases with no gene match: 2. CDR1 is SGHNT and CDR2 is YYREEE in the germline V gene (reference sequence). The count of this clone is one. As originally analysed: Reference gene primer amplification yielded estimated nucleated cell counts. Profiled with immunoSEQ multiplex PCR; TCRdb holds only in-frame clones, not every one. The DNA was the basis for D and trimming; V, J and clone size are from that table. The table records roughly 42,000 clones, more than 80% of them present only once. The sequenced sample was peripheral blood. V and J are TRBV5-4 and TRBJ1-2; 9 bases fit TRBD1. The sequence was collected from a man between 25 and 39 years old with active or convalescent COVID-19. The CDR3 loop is CASSLGDRDNYGYTF. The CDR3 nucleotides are TGTGCCAGCAGCTTGGGGGACAGGGACAACTATGGCTACACCTTC.